This entry lists 25 T cell receptor beta chains sequenced from one sample in a study of blood T cell repertoires in COVID-19. Measured with immunoSEQ multiplex PCR; TCRdb has only the in-frame clones, and not every one. The sample consists of around 130,000 clones, around 83% of them appearing once. Sequencing was done on a sample of peripheral blood. Receptor source: a woman of 80 years or more with acute or convalescent COVID-19.

This chain uses TRBV6-4 with TRBJ2-1; possible D gene TRBD1, 6 bases. V lost 0 bases, J lost 2 bases, and 8 bases lay in between. CDR1 is MRHNA, CDR2 SNTAGT, per germline. CDR3 length equals 15 residues. The CDR3: CASSDSGGAYNEQFF. In DNA form, the CDR3 reads TGTGCCAGCAGTGACTCAGGGGGTGCCTACAATGAGCAGTTCTTC.

This clone was observed once. The V call is TRBV5-1, the J call TRBJ2-5, with 13 bases matching TRBD2. J lost 4 bases, V lost 3 bases, and 9 bases had no gene match. The germline CDR1 and CDR2 sequences are SGHRS and YFSETQ. This CDR3 has 17 residues. The CDR3 here is CASSSGIRLAGGETQYF. CDR3 in DNA: TGCGCCAGCAGCTCGGGGATCCGACTAGCGGGGGGAGAGACCCAGTACTTC.

This chain links TRBV3-1 (or the pseudogene TRBV3-2) with TRBJ2-3; TRBD2 matches at 14 bases. The CDR3 spans 19 residues. The V and J ends lost 1 base and 4 bases, in that order; junction bases with no gene match: 10. Germline V lookup: CDR1 LGHDT, CDR2 YNNKEL (reference sequence). The DNA for the CDR3 is TGTGCCAGCAGCCAAGGAGTCGGCGGGACTAGCGGGAGAGCAGATACGCAGTATTTT. This codes for CASSQGVGGTSGRADTQYF.

This clone was observed a handful of times. This sequence joins TRBV4-1 and TRBJ2-1; the match to TRBD2 covers 12 bases. CDR3 size: 15 residues. V lost 8 bases and J lost 8; bases outside the gene matches: 10. CDR1 MGHRA and CDR2 YSYEKL come from the germline V gene. Here the CDR3 DNA reads TGCGCCAGCGGTCCGACTAGCGGGAGTCCCTATGAGCAGTTCTTC. It is translated as CASGPTSGSPYEQFF.

The genes are TRBV5-1 and TRBJ2-3; 7 nucleotides align to TRBD2. The CDR3 loop spans 17 amino acids. J was trimmed by 0 bases and V by 0 bases; bases with no gene match: 7. Germline loops: CDR1 SGHRS, CDR2 YFSETQ. CDR3 in DNA: TGCGCCAGCAGCTTGGGGCTACTAGCGTCTAGCACAGATACGCAGTATTTT. This encodes CASSLGLLASSTDTQYF.

The chain links TRBV5-1 to TRBJ1-1; D may be TRBD1 (6 bases). The germline V and J ends were trimmed by 5 bases and 0 bases, with 14 bases remaining between them. The germline V gene has CDR1 SGHRS and CDR2 YFSETQ. This CDR3 is 15 amino acids long. The CDR3 DNA follows: TGCGCCAGCAGGACCCAAGACAGGCTGAACACTGAAGCTTTCTTT. Translated: CASRTQDRLNTEAFF.

This chain joins TRBV5-4 and TRBJ2-1, with TRBD2 matching 9 bases. The V gene end was trimmed by 0 bases and the J gene end by 9 bases; junction bases not matched to a gene: 7. Germline V gene lookup returns CDR1 SGHNT and CDR2 YYREEE (reference sequence). The CDR3 is made up of 15 amino acids. This chain's CDR3 is CASSLGRGRASEQFF. CDR3 nucleotide sequence: TGTGCCAGCAGCTTGGGACGCGGGAGGGCCTCTGAGCAGTTCTTC.

The chain joins TRBV6-5 to TRBJ1-5, with D uncertain. CDR1 and CDR2 (germline): MNHEY, SVGAGI. The length of the CDR3 is 14 residues. The V gene lost 6 bases and the J gene lost 0 bases, with 9 bases spanning the gap. CDR3 residues: CASRRSDSNQPQHF. The DNA of the CDR3 is TGTGCCAGCAGGAGGTCTGATAGCAATCAGCCCCAGCATTTT.

The J gene is TRBJ2-3, the V gene TRBV4-1, with TRBD1 as a possible D gene (5 bases). The germline V gene has CDR1 MGHRA and CDR2 YSYEKL. This CDR3 is 14 amino acids long. The V gene lost 1 base and the J gene lost 6 bases, with 11 bases spanning the gap. CDR3 nucleotide sequence: TGCGCCAGCAGCCAAGTTCAGGGTGTGGATACGCAGTATTTT. Translated, it gives CASSQVQGVDTQYF.

The chain is built from TRBV28 and TRBJ2-5; a possible D gene is TRBD1 (6 bases). Trimming cost V 5 bases and J 7 bases, with 23 bases left between them. The germline CDR1 and CDR2 sequences are MDHEN and SYDVKM. The CDR3 has 16 amino acids. This CDR3 is CASSRETGYPFGTQYF. The DNA of the CDR3 is TGTGCCAGCAGTAGAGAGACAGGTTACCCCTTTGGGACCCAGTACTTC.

The chain carries TRBV3-1 (or the pseudogene TRBV3-2) and TRBJ2-7, with 10 bases that match TRBD2. The CDR3 runs to 14 residues. V trimming: 4 bases; J trimming: 3 bases; junction bases outside the gene matches: 3. Looked up from germline, CDR1 is LGHDT and CDR2 is YNNKEL (reference sequence). DNA for the CDR3: TGTGCCAGCAGCCTCGGACTAGCGGACTACGAGCAGTACTTC. Translating it yields CASSLGLADYEQYF.

The chain employs TRBV4-2 and TRBJ1-4, with D tentatively TRBD1 (5 bases). The germline CDR1 and CDR2 sequences are LGHNA and YNFKEQ. The CDR3 extends over 14 amino acids. Trimming removed 6 bases at V and 2 bases at J, with 10 bases between. The chain's CDR3 is CASRKGSTNEKLFF. CDR3 coding DNA: TGTGCCAGCAGAAAGGGGTCTACTAATGAAAAACTGTTTTTT.

In its sample, this clone was seen a few times. V is TRBV30 and J is TRBJ1-2, with D possibly matching TRBD1 (5 bases). CDR1 and CDR2 (germline): GTSNPN, SVGIG (reference sequence). The ends were cut back, 3 bases at V and 3 bases at J, with 11 bases in the middle. The CDR3 loop spans 13 amino acids. In DNA form, the CDR3 reads TGTGCCTGGAGACTCGGGGGGTACTATGGCTACACCTTC. It specifies CAWRLGGYYGYTF. The whole variable domain, filled in from reference TRBV30 and TRBJ1-2, reads SQTIHQWPATLVQPVGSPLSLECTVEGTSNPNLYWYRQAAGRGLQLLFYSVGIGQISSEVPQNLSASRPQDRQFILSSKKLLLSDSGFYLCAWRLGGYYGYTFGSGTRLTVV.

The chain employs TRBV3-1 (or the pseudogene TRBV3-2) and TRBJ1-1; the D is unclear. Between the trimmed V and J ends, which lost 2 bases and 5 bases, there was a span of 12 bases. Germline V gene sequence: CDR1 LGHDT, CDR2 YNNKEL (reference sequence). The CDR3 contains 14 residues. The CDR3: CASSQPGPATEAFF. The CDR3 nucleotides are TGTGCCAGCAGCCAACCCGGTCCCGCGACTGAAGCTTTCTTT.

V usage is TRBV6-5 and J usage is TRBJ2-3; the D is unclear. The CDR3 has 15 residues. Germline V gene sequence: CDR1 MNHEY, CDR2 SVGAGI. Trimming took off 5 bases at V and 0 bases at J, with 12 bases between the two ends. CDR3 bases: TGTGCCAGCAGTAGCTTCCGAGCAAGCACAGATACGCAGTATTTT. Amino acid sequence: CASSSFRASTDTQYF.

V is TRBV12-5 and J is TRBJ2-3, with TRBD1 matching 11 bases. The CDR3 spans 15 residues. CDR1 LGHNT and CDR2 FRNRAP come from the germline V gene. The ends lost 5 bases at V and 10 bases at J; junction bases unmatched: 11. CDR3 region: CASGQGTGGPEPQYF. CDR3 coding DNA: TGTGCTAGTGGTCAGGGGACAGGGGGTCCCGAGCCGCAGTATTTT.

The V call is TRBV9, the J call TRBJ2-3; 7 positions match TRBD1. CDR1 and CDR2 from the germline V gene are SGDLS and YYNGEE. Losses at the gene ends were 0 bases for V and 3 bases for J; bases not matched to a gene: 4. This CDR3 has 15 residues. The CDR3 DNA reads TGTGCCAGCAGCGTAGCCACCAGGGGGACAGATACGCAGTATTTT. Translating gives CASSVATRGTDTQYF.

The chain couples TRBV6-1 to TRBJ2-1; a possible D gene is TRBD1 (5 bases). V lost 4 bases, J lost 5 bases, and 24 bases lay in between. Germline CDR1 and CDR2: MNHNS and SASEGT. CDR3 length equals 18 residues. CDR3 loop: CASSGRALTAHENNEQFF. The DNA of the CDR3 is TGTGCCAGCAGTGGCCGAGCCCTGACAGCCCACGAAAACAATGAGCAGTTCTTC.

The V call is TRBV10-2, the J call TRBJ1-2; D unclear. Deletions cut 2 bases from V and 7 bases from J, with 14 bases between. Germline V lookup: CDR1 WSHSY, CDR2 SAAADI. The CDR3 has 14 residues. Here the CDR3 DNA reads TGCGCCAGCAGTGAGGCTCCCAGGACTGGTGGCTACACCTTC. Protein: CASSEAPRTGGYTF.

This rearrangement joins TRBV4-1 to TRBJ1-3; D gene unclear. V lost 3 bases and J lost 3, with 15 bases in between. The germline V gene has CDR1 MGHRA and CDR2 YSYEKL. The CDR3 consists of 16 residues. The CDR3 coding sequence is TGCGCCAGCAGCCACCCCACAGCGGAGGTTGGAAACACCATATATTTT. Its translation: CASSHPTAEVGNTIYF.

The CDR3 reads CASSFGEEKGYEQYF. CDR3 in DNA: TGTGCCAGCAGCTTTGGAGAGGAGAAAGGCTACGAGCAGTACTTC. V gene TRBV12-1 combines with J gene TRBJ2-7; the tabulated D call, TRBD2, remains unverified against the DNA. TRBV12-1 is given as a pseudogene. The CDR3 runs to 15 residues.

V gene TRBV19 combines with J gene TRBJ2-3, with D perhaps TRBD1 (6 bases). V was trimmed by 8 bases and J by 1 base, leaving 16 bases between them. Germline V gene sequence: CDR1 LNHDA, CDR2 SQIVND (reference sequence). The CDR3 sequence is 15 residues long. The CDR3 DNA follows: TGTGCCAGTGGGACAACAGGACGGCGCACAGATACGCAGTATTTT. It codes for CASGTTGRRTDTQYF.

V gene TRBV7-9 combines with J gene TRBJ2-1; TRBD1 matches 8 bases. Losses at the gene ends were 6 bases for V and 5 bases for J; bases not matched to a gene: 12. Per the germline V gene, CDR1 is SEHNR and CDR2 is FQNEAQ (reference sequence). The CDR3 spans 16 residues. The CDR3 region has the DNA TGTGCCAGCAGTCATCACCGGGACAGGTTTCACAATGAGCAGTTCTTC. This translates into CASSHHRDRFHNEQFF. The full variable domain, with the rest looked up from reference TRBV7-9 and TRBJ2-1, is DTGVSQNPRHKITKRGQNVTFRCDPISEHNRLYWYRQTLGQGPEFLTYFQNEAQLEKSRLLSDRFSAERPKGSFSTLEIQRTEQGDSAMYLCASSHHRDRFHNEQFFGPGTRLTVL.

The rearrangement uses TRBV7-2 and TRBJ2-1, with TRBD2 matching over 8 bases. The CDR3 is 15 residues long. The germline CDR1 and CDR2 sequences are SGHTA and FQGNSA. V gave up 1 base and J gave up 6 bases; unmatched junction bases: 5. The CDR3 nucleotides read TGTGCCAGCAGCTTAGACCCCGGGGGGGCCAATGAGCAGTTCTTC. Translation: CASSLDPGGANEQFF.

This chain uses TRBV6-5 with TRBJ1-1, with a weak D call TRBD1 (5 bases). V dropped 8 bases and J dropped 0 bases, with 10 bases sitting between them. Germline V gene lookup returns CDR1 MNHEY and CDR2 SVGAGI. The CDR3 has 13 amino acids. The CDR3 loop is CASDDRLNTEAFF. The CDR3 DNA sequence: TGTGCCAGCGATGACAGATTGAACACTGAAGCTTTCTTT.